This record covers a single TCR beta chain. Its target is not known. Per germline, CDR1 LNHDA and CDR2 SQIVND (reference sequence). V lost 0 bases to trimming and J lost 9 bases, with 18 bases between them. CDR3 length: 16 amino acids. TCRdb's copy holds only in-frame clones and misses some; the assay was immunoSEQ multiplex PCR. This sample has about 78,000 clones, with almost 97% found just once. The validation cohort, a group of 130 or so subjects, included the donors and was separate from the approximately 650-subject first cohort. This specimen belongs to a study of cytomegalovirus exposure and HLA in healthy donors. Study conclusions and caveats: In a later analysis, first-cohort TCR clusters were found to tend to co-occur in the 130 or so validation repertoires. High sensitivity and specificity were reportedly achieved when the classifier diagnosed cytomegalovirus status. Three chains linked to CMV were shown in vitro to be specific for CMV antigens.

Sequencing was carried out using PBMCs. The source is a young man in good health and CMV-seropositive. This chain joins TRBV19 and TRBJ1-5; D not certain. The DNA of the CDR3 is TGTGCCAGTAGTATAGATCCCATTCTCCCTAGCTGGCCCCAGCATTTT. Encoded protein: CASSIDPILPSWPQHF.